This T cell receptor beta chain was sequenced in a study of T cells after yellow fever vaccination. Across the study: Preparation of the low-cell-number fractions used SMART-Seq v4 Ultra Low Input.

MiXCR, run by TCRdb on the 5' RACE reads, gives a single entry per CDR3 protein. The sample holds a few hundred thousand distinct CDR3 sequences, roughly 8.7% seen once. The ends were cut back, 2 bases at V and 12 bases at J, with 8 bases in the middle. Looked up from germline, CDR1 is LGHNT and CDR2 is FRNRAP. CDR3 length equals 11 residues. This chain connects TRBV12-5 to TRBJ2-1, with D unclear. The TCR comes from a man aged 18 to 30 who received the YFV17D yellow fever vaccine. This specimen consisted of PBMCs, obtained on the day of the first yellow fever vaccination. The chain's CDR3 is CASGLRAGQFF. The CDR3 nucleotides read TGTGCTAGTGGTTTGAGGGCAGGGCAGTTCTTC.